The clone carrying this T cell receptor beta chain was counted between two and nine times. During its preparation, the TCRbeta library received unique molecular identifiers. TCRdb processed the PCR reads anew with MiXCR; each CDR3 protein has one entry. The table has over 200,000 distinct CDR3 sequences, around 10% seen once; the top ten hold around 6.2%. The CDR3 spans 14 residues. Trimming pared 7 bases from V and 2 bases from J, leaving 12 bases between. CDR1 is LNHDA, CDR2 SQIVND, per germline (reference sequence). This sample is drawn from a study of T-cell reconstitution after alpha-beta-depleted transplantation in children.

The chain joins TRBV19 to TRBJ1-3; no firm D call. The clonotype originates from a human donor who donated a stem cell graft to a child with acute lymphoblastic leukemia. The sample here was PBMCs from the stem cell graft donor, taken from the stem cell graft. The CDR3 sequence: CASKRETTGNTIYF. The CDR3 coding sequence is TGTGCCAGTAAGCGGGAAACTACTGGAAACACCATATATTTT.